Listed below are T cell receptor beta chains from one sample, sequenced in a study of identifying expanded T cells in peripheral blood. The table came from immunoSEQ multiplex PCR; TCRdb's copy has only in-frame clones and leaves some out. The table records around 94,000 clones, around 88% of them present only once. What was sequenced was blood. These receptors were taken from a person between 18 and 75 years old in good health. Both conserved end residues are part of each CDR3. The D gene is left open where the match is weak. Rows may omit the clone size; those that give it use once, few, many or a size class.

v_call	d_call	j_call	clone_size	cdr3_nt	cdr3_aa
TRBV18	TRBD1	TRBJ1-1	-	TGTGCCAGCTCACCGCTACAGGGGGCAGGGACTGAAGCTTTCTTT	CASSPLQGAGTEAFF
TRBV28	-	TRBJ1-1	-	TGTGCCAGCAGTCGGAGAGGGGACACTGAAGCTTTCTTT	CASSRRGDTEAFF
TRBV11-1	-	TRBJ2-2	-	TGTGCCAGCAGCTTATTCACGCCGAACACCGGGGAGCTGTTTTTT	CASSLFTPNTGELFF
TRBV6-6	-	TRBJ1-5	-	TGTGCCAGCAGTTTTTATAGCAATCAGCCCCAGCATTTT	CASSFYSNQPQHF
TRBV11-2	-	TRBJ2-5	-	TGTGCCAGCAGCTTGGGCCTAATATGGGGTTTAAACTTC	CASSLGLIWGLNF
TRBV18	-	TRBJ2-3	-	TGTGCCAGCTCACCACCGAAGGGAGGAGATACGCAGTATTTT	CASSPPKGGDTQYF
TRBV5-6	TRBD1	TRBJ1-4	-	TGTGCCAGCAGCGGGGGACAGGGGGCAGGTGAAAAACTGTTTTTT	CASSGGQGAGEKLFF
TRBV7-9	-	TRBJ1-2	-	TGTGCCAGCAGCTTATCCGACAGGGGCTACACCTTC	CASSLSDRGYTF
TRBV6-8	-	TRBJ2-3	-	TGTGCCAGCAGTTACGAGCCTAGGGGCACAGATACGCAGTATTTT	CASSYEPRGTDTQYF
TRBV29-1	TRBD1	TRBJ1-2	-	TGCAGCGTGGCAGACAGGGTCGGGGAGTATGGCTACACCTTC	CSVADRVGEYGYTF
TRBV5-1	TRBD1	TRBJ1-1	-	TGCGCCAGCAGTAAATTGGGACAGGGGAGTACTGAAGCTTTCTTT	CASSKLGQGSTEAFF
TRBV7-2	-	TRBJ1-5	once	TGTGCCAGCAGCTTAGGGCAGGGGCGAGGGATTCAGCCCCAGCATTTT	CASSLGQGRGIQPQHF
TRBV29-1	-	TRBJ2-3	-	TGCAGCGTTCGCGACTTCACAGATACGCAGTATTTT	CSVRDFTDTQYF
TRBV19	TRBD2	TRBJ2-2	-	TGTGCCAGTAGTATCGGGACGGGGGGGCCGGGCACCGGGGAGCTGTTTTTT	CASSIGTGGPGTGELFF
TRBV11-3	TRBD1	TRBJ1-1	-	TGTGCCAGCAGCTTAGAGGGACAGGGAACTTTCTTT	CASSLEGQGTFF
TRBV7-2	TRBD1	TRBJ2-7	once	TGTGCCAGCAGCAGGGACAGAAGCTCCTACGAGCAGTACTTC	CASSRDRSSYEQYF
TRBV10-1	-	TRBJ2-7	-	TGCGCCAGCACCGGACAGTCCAGCTACGAGCAGTACTTC	CASTGQSSYEQYF
TRBV30	-	TRBJ1-2	-	TGTGCTTCGGAGGGCTACACCTTC	CASEGYTF
TRBV28	-	TRBJ2-5	-	TGTGCCAGCATCCAGAAACCTCAAGAGACCCAGTACTTC	CASIQKPQETQYF
TRBV6-1	TRBD1	TRBJ1-6	-	TGTGCCAGCAGTGAAGTCGCCAGGGGGCAGTCACCCCTCCACTTT	CASSEVARGQSPLHF
TRBV2	-	TRBJ1-1	-	TGTGCCAGCAGTCGGACCCCCGGCAACACTGAAGCTTTCTTT	CASSRTPGNTEAFF
TRBV28	-	TRBJ2-3	-	TGTGCCAGCAGTAGAGGGGCAGATACGCAGTATTTT	CASSRGADTQYF
TRBV7-8	-	TRBJ2-2	-	TGTGCCAGCAGCTTAGGAGGGGGGACGAACACCGGGGAGCTGTTTTTT	CASSLGGGTNTGELFF
TRBV5-1	-	TRBJ2-2	-	TGCGCCAGCAGCTTGGGACTCTCCGGGGAGCTGTTTTTT	CASSLGLSGELFF
TRBV7-9	-	TRBJ1-3	-	TGTGCCAGCATCTCCCCGGAGGGGTCCTCTGGAAACACCATATATTTT	CASISPEGSSGNTIYF
TRBV18	-	TRBJ2-3	-	TGTGCCAGCTCACCAGTTGCGGACCGCACAGATACGCAGTATTTT	CASSPVADRTDTQYF
TRBV5-8	-	TRBJ2-1	-	TGTGCCAGCAGCTTCGGTCGGGCTTACAATGAGCAGTTCTTC	CASSFGRAYNEQFF
TRBV7-9	-	TRBJ2-4	-	TGTGCCAGCAGACCTGTAGGGGACATTCAGTACTTC	CASRPVGDIQYF
TRBV9	-	TRBJ1-1	-	TGTGCCAGCAGCCTAAGGGGACAAGGCCCCAGTGAAGCTTTCTTT	CASSLRGQGPSEAFF
TRBV30	TRBD2	TRBJ2-1	-	TGTGCCTGGACCGGGACTAGCGGTTACAATGAGCAGTTCTTC	CAWTGTSGYNEQFF
TRBV2	-	TRBJ1-5	once	TGTGCCAGCAGCTCTTCCCGGGGTACACCCCAGCATTTT	CASSSSRGTPQHF
TRBV9	-	TRBJ1-4	-	TGTGCCAGCGCGAGGGCGGGCCATAATGAAAAACTGTTTTTT	CASARAGHNEKLFF
TRBV5-1	TRBD1	TRBJ1-1	-	TGCGCCAGCAGCTTGAGGCAGGGGGCCACTGAAGCTTTCTTT	CASSLRQGATEAFF
TRBV7-8	TRBD2	TRBJ2-2	few	TGTGCCAGCAGCCCGACTAGCGGGAGAGTCACCGGGGAGCTGTTTTTT	CASSPTSGRVTGELFF
TRBV9	TRBD2	TRBJ2-1	-	TGTGCCAGCAGCGTAGACGGGCTAGCGGGGGGAAATGAGCAGTTCTTC	CASSVDGLAGGNEQFF
TRBV29-1	TRBD2	TRBJ2-7	-	TGCAGCGCTCTAGCGGGAGCACAGAGGAACGAGCAGTACTTC	CSALAGAQRNEQYF
TRBV18	-	TRBJ2-7	-	TGTGCCAGCTCACCACGGGACGGAACCTACGAGCAGTACTTC	CASSPRDGTYEQYF
TRBV6-5	-	TRBJ1-2	-	TGTGCCAGCAGTGATAACTATGGCTACACCTTC	CASSDNYGYTF
TRBV4-3	-	TRBJ1-2	-	TGCGCCAGCAGCCGGGATGAGGGCCCCTACTATGGCTACACCTTC	CASSRDEGPYYGYTF
TRBV6-6	-	TRBJ1-1	-	TGTGCCAGCAGTTACGGGCTAGGGACCACTGAAGCTTTCTTT	CASSYGLGTTEAFF
TRBV14	-	TRBJ2-5	-	TGTGCCAGCAGCCAAGGGTGGCGGCGGTACCAAGAGACCCAGTACTTC	CASSQGWRRYQETQYF
TRBV7-2	-	TRBJ1-5	-	TGTGCCAGCAGCTTAGCTGTCGGGCGCAATCAGCCCCAGCATTTT	CASSLAVGRNQPQHF
TRBV6-5	TRBD1	TRBJ1-3	-	TGTGCCAGCAGTACTCCGGGACAGGGGGGAAACACCATATATTTT	CASSTPGQGGNTIYF
TRBV6-5	-	TRBJ1-3	-	TGTGCCAGCAGTTACCAGGACCCAAGGTCTGGAAACACCATATATTTT	CASSYQDPRSGNTIYF
TRBV7-2	-	TRBJ1-5	-	TGTGCCAGCAGCTTAGTACAGGACAATCAGCCCCAGCATTTT	CASSLVQDNQPQHF
TRBV18	-	TRBJ2-7	-	TGTGCCAGCTCACCCGAGGCAGGGGGGTCCTACGAGCAGTACTTC	CASSPEAGGSYEQYF
TRBV19	TRBD1	TRBJ1-2	-	TGTGCCAGTGGGGAACAGGGGGCTAACTATGGCTACACCTTC	CASGEQGANYGYTF
TRBV6-5	-	TRBJ2-5	once	TGTGCCAGCAGTTACAACAGGGAAGAGACCCAGTACTTC	CASSYNREETQYF
TRBV5-1	-	TRBJ2-2	few	TGCGCCAGCAGCCGGGGGGCCCCGAACACCGGGGAGCTGTTTTTT	CASSRGAPNTGELFF
TRBV15	-	TRBJ2-1	-	TGTGCCACCAGCAGAGAGGGGGCTAATGAGCAGTTCTTC	CATSREGANEQFF
TRBV9	-	TRBJ1-4	-	TGTGCCAGCAGCGTAGCGAGAGGGGTTAATGAAAAACTGTTTTTT	CASSVARGVNEKLFF
TRBV27	-	TRBJ2-7	-	TGTGCCAGCAACTCTGTTGCAGGGTTTAACTCCTACGAGCAGTACTTC	CASNSVAGFNSYEQYF